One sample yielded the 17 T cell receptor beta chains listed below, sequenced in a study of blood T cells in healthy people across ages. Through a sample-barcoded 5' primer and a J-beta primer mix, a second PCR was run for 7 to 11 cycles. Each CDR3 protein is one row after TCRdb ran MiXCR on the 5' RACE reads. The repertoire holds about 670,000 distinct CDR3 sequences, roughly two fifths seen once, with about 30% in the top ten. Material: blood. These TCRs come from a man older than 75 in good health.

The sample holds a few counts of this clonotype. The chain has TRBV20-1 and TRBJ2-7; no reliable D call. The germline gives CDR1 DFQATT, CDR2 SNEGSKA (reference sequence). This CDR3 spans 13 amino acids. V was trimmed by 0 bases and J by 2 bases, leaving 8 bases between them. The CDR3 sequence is CSARDFRAYEQYF. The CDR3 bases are TGCAGTGCTAGAGATTTTCGGGCCTACGAGCAGTACTTC.

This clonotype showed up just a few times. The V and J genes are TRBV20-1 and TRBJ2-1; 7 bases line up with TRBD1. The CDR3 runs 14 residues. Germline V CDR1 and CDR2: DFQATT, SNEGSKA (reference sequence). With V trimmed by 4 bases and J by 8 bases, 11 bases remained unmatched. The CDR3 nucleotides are TGCAGTGCTATAGACAGGGTGGGTAGAGATGAGCAGTTCTTC. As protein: CSAIDRVGRDEQFF.

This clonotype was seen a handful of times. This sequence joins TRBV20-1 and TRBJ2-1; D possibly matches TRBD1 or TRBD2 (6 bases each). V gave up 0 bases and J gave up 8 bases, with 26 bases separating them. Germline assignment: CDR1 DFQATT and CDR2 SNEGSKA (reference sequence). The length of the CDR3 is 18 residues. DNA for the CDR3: TGCAGTGCTAGAGATGGGACAAAAGGGACCCTGGGGGGATATGAGCAGTTCTTC. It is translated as CSARDGTKGTLGGYEQFF.

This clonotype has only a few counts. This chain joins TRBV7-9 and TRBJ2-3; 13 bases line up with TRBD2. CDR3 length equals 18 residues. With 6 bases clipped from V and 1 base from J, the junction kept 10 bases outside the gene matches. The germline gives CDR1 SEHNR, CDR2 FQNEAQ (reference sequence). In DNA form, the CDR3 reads TGTGCCAGCAGTCGAGGCCGAGGGACTAGCGGGGGCACAGATACGCAGTATTTT. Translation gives CASSRGRGTSGGTDTQYF.

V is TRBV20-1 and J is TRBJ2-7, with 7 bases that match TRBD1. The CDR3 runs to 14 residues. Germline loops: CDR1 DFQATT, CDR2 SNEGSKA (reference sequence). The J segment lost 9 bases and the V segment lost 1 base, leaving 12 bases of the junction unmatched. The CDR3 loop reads CSARVEGDRARQYF. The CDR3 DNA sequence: TGCAGTGCTAGAGTTGAGGGTGACAGGGCGAGGCAGTACTTC.

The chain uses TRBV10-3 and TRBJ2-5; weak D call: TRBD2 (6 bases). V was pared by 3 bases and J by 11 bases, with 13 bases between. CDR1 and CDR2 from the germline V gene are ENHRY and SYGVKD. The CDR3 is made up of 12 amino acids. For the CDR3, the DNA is TGTGCCATCAGTGATGGGGGGAATGAGCAGTACTTC. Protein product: CAISDGGNEQYF.

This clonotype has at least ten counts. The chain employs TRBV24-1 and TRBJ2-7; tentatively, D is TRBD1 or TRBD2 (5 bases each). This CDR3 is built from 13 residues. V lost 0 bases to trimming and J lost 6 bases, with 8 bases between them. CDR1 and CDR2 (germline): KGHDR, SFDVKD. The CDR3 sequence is CATSDLKGSEQYF. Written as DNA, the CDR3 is TGTGCCACCAGTGATTTGAAGGGGAGCGAGCAGTACTTC.

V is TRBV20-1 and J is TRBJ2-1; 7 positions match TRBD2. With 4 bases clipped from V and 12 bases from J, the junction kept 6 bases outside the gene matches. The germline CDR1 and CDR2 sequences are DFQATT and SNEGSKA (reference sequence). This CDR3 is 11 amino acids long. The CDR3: CSANPGGGQFF. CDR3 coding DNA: TGCAGTGCTAACCCGGGGGGAGGGCAGTTCTTC.

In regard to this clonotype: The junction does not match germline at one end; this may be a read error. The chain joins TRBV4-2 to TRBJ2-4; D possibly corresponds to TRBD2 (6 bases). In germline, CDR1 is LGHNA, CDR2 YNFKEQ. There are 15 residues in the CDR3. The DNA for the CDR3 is TGTGCCAGTAGCCAAGAGGGAGGCTCCAAAAACATTCAGTACTTC. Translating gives CASSQEGGSKNIQYF.

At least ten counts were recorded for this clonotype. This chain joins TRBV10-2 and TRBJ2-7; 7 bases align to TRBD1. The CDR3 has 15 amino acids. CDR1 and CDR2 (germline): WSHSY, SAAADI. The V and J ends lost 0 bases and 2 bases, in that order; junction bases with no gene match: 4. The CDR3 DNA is TGCGCCAGCAGTGAGTCAGGGGGCACGGCCTACGAGCAGTACTTC. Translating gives CASSESGGTAYEQYF.

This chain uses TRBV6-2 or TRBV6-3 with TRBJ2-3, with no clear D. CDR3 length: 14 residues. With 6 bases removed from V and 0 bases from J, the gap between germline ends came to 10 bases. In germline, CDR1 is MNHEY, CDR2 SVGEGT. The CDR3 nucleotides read TGTGCCAGCAGACCATCGACTAGCACAGATACGCAGTATTTT. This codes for CASRPSTSTDTQYF.

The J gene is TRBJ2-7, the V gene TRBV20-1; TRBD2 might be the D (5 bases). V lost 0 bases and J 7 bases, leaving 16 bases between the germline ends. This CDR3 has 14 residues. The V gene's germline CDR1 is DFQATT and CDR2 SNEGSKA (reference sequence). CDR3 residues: CSARDPGSPLEQYF. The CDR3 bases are TGCAGTGCTAGAGACCCGGGGAGCCCTCTAGAGCAGTACTTC.

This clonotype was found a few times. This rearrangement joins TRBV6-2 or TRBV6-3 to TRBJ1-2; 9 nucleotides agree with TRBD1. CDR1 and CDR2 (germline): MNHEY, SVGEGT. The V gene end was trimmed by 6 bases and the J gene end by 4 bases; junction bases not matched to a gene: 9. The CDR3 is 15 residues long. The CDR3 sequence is CASRTGTGILYGYTF. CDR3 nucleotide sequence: TGTGCCAGCAGAACCGGGACAGGGATCCTCTATGGCTACACCTTC.

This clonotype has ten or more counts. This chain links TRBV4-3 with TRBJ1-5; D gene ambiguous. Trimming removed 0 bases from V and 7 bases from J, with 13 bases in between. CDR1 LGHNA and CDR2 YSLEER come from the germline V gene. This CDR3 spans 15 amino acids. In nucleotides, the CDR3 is TGCGCCAGCAGCCAAGAAGCCGGACGGGGACAGCCCCAGCATTTT. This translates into CASSQEAGRGQPQHF.

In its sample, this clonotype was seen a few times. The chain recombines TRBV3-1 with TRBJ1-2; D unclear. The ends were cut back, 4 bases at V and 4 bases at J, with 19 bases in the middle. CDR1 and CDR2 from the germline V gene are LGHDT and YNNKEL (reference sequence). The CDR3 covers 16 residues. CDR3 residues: CASSPVGPGLGYGYTF. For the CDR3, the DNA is TGTGCCAGCAGCCCCGTAGGCCCAGGACTCGGCTATGGCTACACCTTC.

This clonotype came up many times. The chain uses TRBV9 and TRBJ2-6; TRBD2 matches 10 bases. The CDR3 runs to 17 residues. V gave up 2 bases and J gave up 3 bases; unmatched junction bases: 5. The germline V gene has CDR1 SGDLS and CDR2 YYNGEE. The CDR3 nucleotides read TGTGCCAGCAGCGTTTCTAGCGGGAGAGATGGGGCCAACGTCCTGACTTTC. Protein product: CASSVSSGRDGANVLTF.

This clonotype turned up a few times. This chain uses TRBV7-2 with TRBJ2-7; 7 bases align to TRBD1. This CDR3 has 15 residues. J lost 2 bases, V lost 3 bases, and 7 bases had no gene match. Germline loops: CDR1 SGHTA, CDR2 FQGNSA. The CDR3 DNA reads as TGTGCCAGCAGCTTGAGTACGGGACAGCCCTACGAGCAGTACTTC. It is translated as CASSLSTGQPYEQYF.